This TCR beta chain originates from a study of cytomegalovirus exposure and HLA in healthy donors. In the case of this clone: No antigen is known for it.

The CDR3 has 15 amino acids. V dropped 6 bases and J dropped 1; count of bases not matched to a gene: 4. Germline-derived CDR1 and CDR2 are SGHRS and YFSETQ. A multiplex PCR was run with 60 Vbeta primers and 13 Jbeta primers. Sequenced by immunoSEQ multiplex PCR; TCRdb stores in-frame clones only, minus some. Among approximately 300,000 clones listed, 80% were seen once. Points from the study as a whole: HLA alleles were associated with 15,000 to 20,000 TCR beta sequences in a later analysis at 0.05 false discovery rate. Presence/absence analyses assumed roughly uniform sequencing depth across donors.

The J gene is TRBJ2-3, the V gene TRBV5-1; 11 bases are a match to TRBD2. This receptor was taken from a girl aged 2-10 years in good health and CMV-seronegative. Sequenced input: PBMCs. The DNA for the CDR3 is TGCGCCAGCACGCGACTAGCGGGGCGCACAGATACGCAGTATTTT. Amino acids: CASTRLAGRTDTQYF. The variable domain in full, completed from reference TRBV5-1 and TRBJ2-3, reads KAGVTQTPRYLIKTRGQQVTLSCSPISGHRSVSWYQQTPGQGLQFLFEYFSETQRNKGNFPGRFSGRQFSNSRSEMNVSTLELGDSALYLCASTRLAGRTDTQYFGPGTRLTVL.